The source of this TCR beta chain is a study of response to subunit inactivated influenza vaccine. Study-wide findings and caveats: Authors suggested few new T cells are recruited by each seasonal influenza vaccination.

TCRdb re-analysed the RT-PCR reads in MiXCR, keeping a single row per CDR3 protein. This table holds more than 400,000 distinct CDR3 sequences, 10% to 11% found once. Turning to this clonotype: Its antigen is still unknown.

Germline V lookup: CDR1 MDHEN, CDR2 SYDVKM. The CDR3 loop spans 14 amino acids. The V gene lost 4 bases and the J gene lost 0 bases, with 10 bases spanning the gap. The clonotype comes from a man aged 45 to 65 who received an inactivated influenza vaccine. The V gene is TRBV28, the J gene TRBJ2-7; unclear D gene. The sequencing here drew on PBMCs from blood, taken roughly 48 days after vaccination. CDR3 coding DNA: TGTGCCAGCAGTTCCCGGGCTCCCTCCTACGAGCAGTACTTC. Residues: CASSSRAPSYEQYF. The full variable domain, in which reference TRBV28 and TRBJ2-7 provide the parts outside the CDR3, is DVKVTQSSRYLVKRTGEKVFLECVQDMDHENMFWYRQDPGLGLRLIYFSYDVKMKEKGDIPEGYSVSREKKERFSLILESASTNQTSMYLCASSSRAPSYEQYFGPGTRLTVT.